This T cell receptor beta chain stems from a study of tumor-infiltrating lymphocytes in primary liver carcinoma. With a constant-region primer, TCR beta cDNA was made from approximately 500 ng of total RNA. What produced the TCR beta libraries was three nested multiplex PCR rounds using slightly modified ARM-PCR. The study ran its first two PCR rounds for 9 to 10 cycles each, using TRBV1-TRBV30 forward primers and a C-beta reverse primer. TCRdb passed the multiplex PCR reads through MiXCR, listing each CDR3 protein once. Here the sample spans over 250,000 distinct CDR3 sequences, around 50% being singletons. Germline DNA was also extracted, and blood RNA was taken from unsorted whole blood. The length of the CDR3 is 17 residues. Trimming cost V 1 base and J 3 bases, with 16 bases left between them. Germline V gene lookup returns CDR1 LGHNA and CDR2 YNFKEQ. This clonotype was seen just once.

V and J are TRBV4-2 and TRBJ2-1; D is unclear. Sequenced material: peripheral blood. The TCR sequence derives from a woman in her thirties with primary liver carcinoma and hepatitis B virus infection. In DNA, the CDR3 is TGTGCCAGCAGCCAAGTCATCCCAGCGTCAGACTACAATGAGCAGTTCTTC. It specifies CASSQVIPASDYNEQFF.